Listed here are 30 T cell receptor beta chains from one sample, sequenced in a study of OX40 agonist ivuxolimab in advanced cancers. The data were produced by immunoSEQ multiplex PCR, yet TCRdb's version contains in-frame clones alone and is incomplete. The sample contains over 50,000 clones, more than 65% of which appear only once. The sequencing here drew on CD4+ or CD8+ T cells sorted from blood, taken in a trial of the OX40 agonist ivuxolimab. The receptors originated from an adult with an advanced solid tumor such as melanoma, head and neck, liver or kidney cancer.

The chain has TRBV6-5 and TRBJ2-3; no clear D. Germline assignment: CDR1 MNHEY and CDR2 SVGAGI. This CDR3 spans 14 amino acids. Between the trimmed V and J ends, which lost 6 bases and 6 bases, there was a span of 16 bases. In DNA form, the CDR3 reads TGTGCCAGCAGAAGGACGGACGGTCATGATACGCAGTATTTT. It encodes CASRRTDGHDTQYF.

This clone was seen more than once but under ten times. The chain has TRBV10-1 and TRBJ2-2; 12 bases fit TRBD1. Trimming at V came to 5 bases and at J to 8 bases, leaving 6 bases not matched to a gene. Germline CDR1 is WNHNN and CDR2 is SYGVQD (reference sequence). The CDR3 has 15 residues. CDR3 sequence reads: CASSWDRGLAGELFF. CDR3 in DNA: TGCGCCAGCAGTTGGGACAGGGGGCTGGCGGGGGAGCTGTTTTTT.

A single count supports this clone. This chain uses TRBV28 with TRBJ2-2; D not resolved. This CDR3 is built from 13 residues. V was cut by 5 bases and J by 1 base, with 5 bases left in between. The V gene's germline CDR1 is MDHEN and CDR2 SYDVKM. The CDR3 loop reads CASSNRNTGELFF. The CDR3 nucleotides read TGTGCCAGCAGTAACAGGAACACCGGGGAGCTGTTTTTT.

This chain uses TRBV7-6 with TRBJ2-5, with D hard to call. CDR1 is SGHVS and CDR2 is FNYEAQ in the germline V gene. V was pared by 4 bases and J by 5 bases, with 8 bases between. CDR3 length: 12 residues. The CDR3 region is CASSYPGETQYF. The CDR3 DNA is TGTGCCAGCAGCTACCCCGGGGAGACCCAGTACTTC.

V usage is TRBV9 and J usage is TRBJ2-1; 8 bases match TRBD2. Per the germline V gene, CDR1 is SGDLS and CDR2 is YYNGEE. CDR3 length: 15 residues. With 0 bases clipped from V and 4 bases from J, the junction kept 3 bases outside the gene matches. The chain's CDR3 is CASSVDSGTYNEQFF. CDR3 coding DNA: TGTGCCAGCAGCGTAGATAGCGGGACGTACAATGAGCAGTTCTTC.

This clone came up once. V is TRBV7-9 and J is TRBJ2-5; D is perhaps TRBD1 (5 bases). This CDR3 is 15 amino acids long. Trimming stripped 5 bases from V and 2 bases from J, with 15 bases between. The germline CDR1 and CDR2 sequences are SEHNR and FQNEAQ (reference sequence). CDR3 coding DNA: TGTGCCAGCAGCCCCTGGGGCGGACCACAAGAGACCCAGTACTTC. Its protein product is CASSPWGGPQETQYF.

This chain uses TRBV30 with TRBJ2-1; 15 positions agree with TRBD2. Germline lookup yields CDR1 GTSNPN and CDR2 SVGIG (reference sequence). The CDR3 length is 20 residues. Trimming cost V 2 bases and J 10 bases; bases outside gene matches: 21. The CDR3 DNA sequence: TGTGCCTGGAGTATAGGGTATAGGGGACTAGCGGGAGGAACCTCCGGGGAGCAGTTCTTC. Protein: CAWSIGYRGLAGGTSGEQFF.

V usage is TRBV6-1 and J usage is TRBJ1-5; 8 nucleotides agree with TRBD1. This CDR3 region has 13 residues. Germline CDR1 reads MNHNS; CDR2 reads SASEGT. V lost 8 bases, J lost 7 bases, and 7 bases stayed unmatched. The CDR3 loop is CASSGQGDQPQHF. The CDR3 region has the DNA TGTGCCAGCTCCGGACAGGGAGACCAGCCCCAGCATTTT.

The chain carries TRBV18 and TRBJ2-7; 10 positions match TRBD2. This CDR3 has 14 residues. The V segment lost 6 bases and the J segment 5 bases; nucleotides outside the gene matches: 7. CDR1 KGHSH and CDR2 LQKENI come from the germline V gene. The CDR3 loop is CASSQLAGYNEQYF. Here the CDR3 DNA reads TGTGCCAGCTCGCAACTAGCGGGATACAACGAGCAGTACTTC. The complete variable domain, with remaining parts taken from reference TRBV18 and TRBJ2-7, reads NAGVMQNPRHLVRRRGQEARLRCSPMKGHSHVYWYRQLPEEGLKFMVYLQKENIIDESGMPKERFSAEFPKEGPSILRIQQVVRGDSAAYFCASSQLAGYNEQYFGPGTRLTVT.

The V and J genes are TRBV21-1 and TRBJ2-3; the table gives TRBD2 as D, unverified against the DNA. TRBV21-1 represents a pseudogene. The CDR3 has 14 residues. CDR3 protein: CASSKGRIRDTQYF. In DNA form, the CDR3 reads TGTGCCAGCAGCAAAGGGAGAATTCGTGATACGCAGTATTTT.

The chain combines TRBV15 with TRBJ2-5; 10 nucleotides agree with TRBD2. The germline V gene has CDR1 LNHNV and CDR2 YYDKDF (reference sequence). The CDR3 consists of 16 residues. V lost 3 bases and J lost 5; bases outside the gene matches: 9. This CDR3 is CATSSVSGRARETQYF. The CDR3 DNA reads TGTGCCACCAGCAGTGTCAGCGGGAGGGCCAGGGAGACCCAGTACTTC. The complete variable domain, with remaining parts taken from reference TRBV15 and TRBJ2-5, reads DAMVIQNPRYQVTQFGKPVTLSCSQTLNHNVMYWYQQKSSQAPKLLFHYYDKDFNNEADTPDNFQSRRPNTSFCFLDIRSPGLGDTAMYLCATSSVSGRARETQYFGPGTRLLVL.

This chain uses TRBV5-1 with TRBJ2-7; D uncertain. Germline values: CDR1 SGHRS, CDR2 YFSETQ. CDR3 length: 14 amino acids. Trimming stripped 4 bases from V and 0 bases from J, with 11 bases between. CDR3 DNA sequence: TGCGCCAGCAGCAATAGGGTACGCTCCTACGAGCAGTACTTC. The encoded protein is CASSNRVRSYEQYF.

CDR3 bases: TGCGCCAGCAGCTTGCCGACTAGCGGCTTCCCCTACGAGCAGTACTTC. It codes for CASSLPTSGFPYEQYF. The chain carries TRBV5-1 and TRBJ2-7; 9 nucleotides align to TRBD2. The CDR3 loop spans 16 amino acids. V lost 1 base, J lost 2 bases, and 7 bases stayed unmatched. In germline, CDR1 is SGHRS, CDR2 YFSETQ.

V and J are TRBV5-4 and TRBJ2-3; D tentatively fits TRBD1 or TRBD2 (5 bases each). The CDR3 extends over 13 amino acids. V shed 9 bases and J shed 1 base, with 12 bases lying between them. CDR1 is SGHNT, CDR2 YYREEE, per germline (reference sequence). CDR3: CAIGAWGTDTQYF. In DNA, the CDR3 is TGTGCCATCGGGGCTTGGGGCACAGATACGCAGTATTTT.

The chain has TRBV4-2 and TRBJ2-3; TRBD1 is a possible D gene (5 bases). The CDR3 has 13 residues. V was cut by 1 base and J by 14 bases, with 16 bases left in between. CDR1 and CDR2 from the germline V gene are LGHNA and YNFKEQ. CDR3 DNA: TGTGCCAGCAGCCAAGGTTCAGGGCAGGGTGGGTATTTT. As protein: CASSQGSGQGGYF.

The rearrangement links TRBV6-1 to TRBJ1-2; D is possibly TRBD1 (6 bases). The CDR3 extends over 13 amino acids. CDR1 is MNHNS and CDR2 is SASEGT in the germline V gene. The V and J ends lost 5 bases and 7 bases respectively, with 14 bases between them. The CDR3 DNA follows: TGTGCCAGCAGTCCAGGGGTTGTCGGTGGCTACACCTTC. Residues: CASSPGVVGGYTF.

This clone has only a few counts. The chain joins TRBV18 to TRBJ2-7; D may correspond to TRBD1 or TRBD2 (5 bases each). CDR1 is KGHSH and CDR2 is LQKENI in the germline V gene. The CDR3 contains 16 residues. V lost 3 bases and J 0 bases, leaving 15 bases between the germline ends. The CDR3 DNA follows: TGTGCCAGCTCACCTTCAAGAGGGGCCGGCTCCTACGAGCAGTACTTC. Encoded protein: CASSPSRGAGSYEQYF.

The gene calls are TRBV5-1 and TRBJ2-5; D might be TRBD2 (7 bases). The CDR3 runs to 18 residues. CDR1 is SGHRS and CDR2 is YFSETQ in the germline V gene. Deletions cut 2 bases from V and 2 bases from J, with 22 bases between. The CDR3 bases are TGCGCCAGCAGCTTACCTCTCAGGGGAGGGGGGCAACAAGAGACCCAGTACTTC. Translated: CASSLPLRGGGQQETQYF.

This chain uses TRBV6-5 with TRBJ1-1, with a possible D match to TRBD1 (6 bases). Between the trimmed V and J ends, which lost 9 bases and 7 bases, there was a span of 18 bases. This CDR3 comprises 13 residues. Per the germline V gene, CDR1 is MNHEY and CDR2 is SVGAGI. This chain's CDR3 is CASQGREGYEAFF. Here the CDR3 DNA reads TGTGCCAGTCAGGGGAGGGAGGGGTATGAAGCTTTCTTT.

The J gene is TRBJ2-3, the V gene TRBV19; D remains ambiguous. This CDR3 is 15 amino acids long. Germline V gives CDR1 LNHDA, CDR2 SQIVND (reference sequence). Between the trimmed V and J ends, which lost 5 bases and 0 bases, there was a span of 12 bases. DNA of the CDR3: TGTGCCAGTAGTTGCCCGGTGTTGAGCACAGATACGCAGTATTTT. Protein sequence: CASSCPVLSTDTQYF.

CDR3 nucleotide sequence: TGTGCCAGCAGCCAGCGGGGGGGTAACACTGAAGCTTTCTTT. Its translation: CASSQRGGNTEAFF. The chain has TRBV9 and TRBJ1-1; TRBD1 might be the D (5 bases). Between the trimmed V and J ends, which lost 4 bases and 2 bases, there was a span of 12 bases. CDR1 SGDLS and CDR2 YYNGEE come from the germline V gene. The CDR3 is 14 residues long.

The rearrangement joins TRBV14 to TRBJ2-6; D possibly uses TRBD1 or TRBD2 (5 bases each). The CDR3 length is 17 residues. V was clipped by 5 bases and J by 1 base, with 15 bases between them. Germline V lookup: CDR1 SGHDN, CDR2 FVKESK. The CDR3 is CASSKAGSWSGANVLTF. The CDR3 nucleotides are TGTGCCAGCAGCAAAGCAGGGAGCTGGTCTGGGGCCAACGTCCTGACTTTC.

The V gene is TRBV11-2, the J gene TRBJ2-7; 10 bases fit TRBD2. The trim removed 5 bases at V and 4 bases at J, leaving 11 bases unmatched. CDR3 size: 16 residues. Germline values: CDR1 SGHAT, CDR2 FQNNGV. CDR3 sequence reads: CASSPSLAGEGYEQYF. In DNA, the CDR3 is TGTGCCAGCAGCCCGAGTCTAGCGGGAGAGGGTTACGAGCAGTACTTC.

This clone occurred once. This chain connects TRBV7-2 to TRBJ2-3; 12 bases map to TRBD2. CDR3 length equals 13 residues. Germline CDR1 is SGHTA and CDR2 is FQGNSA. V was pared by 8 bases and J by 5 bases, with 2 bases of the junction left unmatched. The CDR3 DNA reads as TGTGCCAGCTCGGGACTAGCGGGAGATACGCAGTATTTT. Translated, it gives CASSGLAGDTQYF. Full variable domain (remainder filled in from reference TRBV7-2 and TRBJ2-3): GAGVSQSPSNKVTEKGKDVELRCDPISGHTALYWYRQSLGQGLEFLIYFQGNSAPDKSGLPSDRFSAERTGGSVSTLTIQRTQQEDSAVYLCASSGLAGDTQYFGPGTRLTVL.

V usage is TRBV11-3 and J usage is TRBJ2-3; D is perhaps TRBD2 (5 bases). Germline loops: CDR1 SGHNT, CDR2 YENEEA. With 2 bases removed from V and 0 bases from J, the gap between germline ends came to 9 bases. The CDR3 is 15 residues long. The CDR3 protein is CASSLRGYSTDTQYF. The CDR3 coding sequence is TGTGCCAGCAGCTTACGAGGGTATAGCACAGATACGCAGTATTTT. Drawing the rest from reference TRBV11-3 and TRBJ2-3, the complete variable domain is EAGVVQSPRYKIIEKKQPVAFWCNPISGHNTLYWYLQNLGQGPELLIRYENEEAVDDSQLPKDRFSAERLKGVDSTLKIQPAELGDSAVYLCASSLRGYSTDTQYFGPGTRLTVL.

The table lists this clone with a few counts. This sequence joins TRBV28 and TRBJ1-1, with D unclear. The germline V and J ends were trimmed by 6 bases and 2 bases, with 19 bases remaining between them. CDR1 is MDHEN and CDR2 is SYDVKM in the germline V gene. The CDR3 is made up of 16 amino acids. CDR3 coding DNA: TGTGCCAGCAGCCGGGTTTACACCGTAAGAAACACTGAAGCTTTCTTT. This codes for CASSRVYTVRNTEAFF.

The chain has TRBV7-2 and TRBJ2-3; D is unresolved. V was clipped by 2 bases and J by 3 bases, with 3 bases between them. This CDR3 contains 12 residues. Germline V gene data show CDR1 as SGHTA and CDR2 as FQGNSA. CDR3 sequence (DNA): TGTGCCAGCAGCTTATATACAGATACGCAGTATTTT. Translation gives CASSLYTDTQYF.

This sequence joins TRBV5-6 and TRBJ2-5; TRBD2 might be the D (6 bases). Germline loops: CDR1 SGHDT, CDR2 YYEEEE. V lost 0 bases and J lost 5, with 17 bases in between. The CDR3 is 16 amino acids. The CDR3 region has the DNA TGTGCCAGCAGCTTGGATTTTCGGGGGTCCGGGGAGACCCAGTACTTC. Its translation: CASSLDFRGSGETQYF.

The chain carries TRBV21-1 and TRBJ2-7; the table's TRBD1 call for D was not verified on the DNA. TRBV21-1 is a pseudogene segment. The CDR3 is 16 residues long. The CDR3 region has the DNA TGTGCCAGCAGCGCGGCCGACAGCCGCCGAGGTTACGAGCAGTACTTC. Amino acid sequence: CASSAADSRRGYEQYF.

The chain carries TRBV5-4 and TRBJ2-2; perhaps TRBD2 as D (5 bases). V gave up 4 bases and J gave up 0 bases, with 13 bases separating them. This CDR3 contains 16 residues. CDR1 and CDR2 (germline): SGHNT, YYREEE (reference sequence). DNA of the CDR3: TGTGCCAGCAGCCGGAAGGAAGCGGCGAACACCGGGGAGCTGTTTTTT. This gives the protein CASSRKEAANTGELFF. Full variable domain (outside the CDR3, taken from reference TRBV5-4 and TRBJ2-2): ETGVTQSPTHLIKTRGQQVTLRCSSQSGHNTVSWYQQALGQGPQFIFQYYREEENGRGNFPPRFSGLQFPNYSSELNVNALELDDSALYLCASSRKEAANTGELFFGEGSRLTVL.